Each of the 23 T cell receptor beta chains below was sequenced from the same sample in a study of T cell changes during pregnancy in multiple sclerosis. Assay: immunoSEQ multiplex PCR; the TCRdb copy retains only in-frame clones and omits some. The data contain about 65,000 clones, around 94% of them singletons. The sample consisted of CD8+ T cells from peripheral blood mononuclear cells, taken in the third trimester of pregnancy. The receptors come from a female donor in good health, enrolled as a control in a pregnancy study.

CDR3 protein: CASSVGAKNGYTF. Written as DNA, the CDR3 is TGTGCCAGCAGCGTAGGGGCTAAAAATGGCTACACCTTC. This chain uses TRBV9 with TRBJ1-2; D not certain. CDR1 SGDLS and CDR2 YYNGEE come from the germline V gene. The CDR3 has 13 residues. V lost 0 bases, J lost 6 bases, and 9 bases lay in between.

The chain is built from TRBV7-9 and TRBJ2-2; 7 bases are shared with TRBD2. This CDR3 spans 19 amino acids. Germline V lookup: CDR1 SEHNR, CDR2 FQNEAQ (reference sequence). The ends lost 5 bases at V and 2 bases at J; junction bases unmatched: 17. DNA of the CDR3: TGTGCCAGCAGCCGGGGAGGGACGGCCTCAACCGAAAACACCGGGGAGCTGTTTTTT. It encodes CASSRGGTASTENTGELFF.

J is TRBJ2-5 and V is TRBV2; 10 bases are a match to TRBD1. Trimming cost V 6 bases and J 1 base; bases outside gene matches: 8. CDR1 SNHLY and CDR2 FYNNEI come from the germline V gene. There are 16 residues in the CDR3. The CDR3 DNA reads TGTGCCAGCAGACCCAGGACAGGGGGTCCCCAAGAGACCCAGTACTTC. It yields the protein CASRPRTGGPQETQYF.

CDR3 DNA sequence: TGCGCCAGCAGCCAAGATAGTGTAACCTCAACTAATGAAAAACTGTTTTTT. This codes for CASSQDSVTSTNEKLFF. The rearrangement links TRBV4-3 to TRBJ1-4; unclear D gene. Germline V lookup: CDR1 LGHNA, CDR2 YSLEER. The V and J ends lost 0 bases and 0 bases respectively, with 11 bases between them. The CDR3 spans 17 residues.

The rearrangement uses TRBV19 and TRBJ2-1; 8 bases map to TRBD2. The CDR3 spans 16 residues. Germline CDR1 is LNHDA and CDR2 is SQIVND (reference sequence). V was clipped by 1 base and J by 1 base; unmatched bases: 3. The DNA of the CDR3 is TGTGCCAGTAGTATAGGGAGCGGGGGTTCCTACAATGAGCAGTTCTTC. It translates to CASSIGSGGSYNEQFF.

The chain uses TRBV29-1 and TRBJ1-3, with 7 nucleotides matching TRBD1. The CDR3 extends over 16 amino acids. Germline values: CDR1 SQVTM, CDR2 ANQGSEA. V gave up 6 bases and J gave up 0 bases; unmatched junction bases: 11. CDR3 in DNA: TGCAGCGTAGAGGGACAGCCTAATAGCTCTGGAAACACCATATATTTT. Translating gives CSVEGQPNSSGNTIYF. The variable domain in full, with the rest retrieved from reference TRBV29-1 and TRBJ1-3, is SAVISQKPSRDICQRGTSLTIQCQVDSQVTMMFWYRQQPGQSLTLIATANQGSEATYESGFVIDKFPISRPNLTFSTLTVSNMSPEDSSIYLCSVEGQPNSSGNTIYFGEGSWLTVV.

The V gene is TRBV15, the J gene TRBJ2-7, with D perhaps TRBD2 (6 bases). The CDR3 runs to 18 residues. V was trimmed by 0 bases and J by 0 bases, leaving 18 bases between them. CDR1 and CDR2 (germline): LNHNV, YYDKDF (reference sequence). DNA for the CDR3: TGTGCCACCAGCAGAGATCCCCGTCGGACGGACTACTCCTACGAGCAGTACTTC. The encoded protein is CATSRDPRRTDYSYEQYF.

This chain connects TRBV14 to TRBJ2-7; D is unresolved. The ends were cut back, 1 base at V and 3 bases at J, with 7 bases in the middle. CDR1 SGHDN and CDR2 FVKESK come from the germline V gene. The CDR3 loop spans 13 amino acids. The CDR3 protein is CASSQGQVYEQYF. DNA of the CDR3: TGTGCCAGCAGCCAAGGTCAGGTCTACGAGCAGTACTTC. Drawing the rest from reference TRBV14 and TRBJ2-7, the complete variable domain is EAGVTQFPSHSVIEKGQTVTLRCDPISGHDNLYWYRRVMGKEIKFLLHFVKESKQDESGMPNNRFLAERTGGTYSTLKVQPAELEDSGVYFCASSQGQVYEQYFGPGTRLTVT.

The chain employs TRBV27 and TRBJ2-7, with D uncertain. Germline V gives CDR1 MNHEY, CDR2 SMNVEV (reference sequence). The CDR3 loop spans 11 amino acids. V was trimmed by 3 bases and J by 6 bases, leaving 6 bases between them. Here the CDR3 reads CASSFFGEQYF. The CDR3 DNA reads TGTGCCAGCAGTTTTTTCGGCGAGCAGTACTTC.

The V and J genes are TRBV27 and TRBJ1-1; TRBD1 is a possible D gene (6 bases). The CDR3 spans 13 residues. Trimming shortened V by 4 bases and J by 3 bases, and 9 bases separated the two germline ends. Germline CDR1 reads MNHEY; CDR2 reads SMNVEV (reference sequence). CDR3 nucleotides: TGTGCCAGCAGTTCCAGGGGTGACACTGAAGCTTTCTTT. Encoded protein: CASSSRGDTEAFF.

The chain couples TRBV7-8 to TRBJ1-1; possibly TRBD1 for D (5 bases). The V end lost 3 bases, the J end lost 0 bases, and 17 bases lay between the germline ends. CDR3 size: 17 residues. The germline V gene encodes CDR1 SGHVS and CDR2 FQNEAQ. In nucleotides, the CDR3 is TGTGCCAGCAGCTTCCGACAGCGAGTGGTTATGAACACTGAAGCTTTCTTT. Amino acids: CASSFRQRVVMNTEAFF.

The V call is TRBV7-2, the J call TRBJ2-7, with 7 positions matching TRBD1. The V gene end was trimmed by 3 bases and the J gene end by 2 bases; junction bases not matched to a gene: 7. The CDR3 runs 15 residues. The germline gives CDR1 SGHTA, CDR2 FQGNSA. CDR3 bases: TGTGCCAGCAGCTTGGGACAGAGAGCCCCCTACGAGCAGTACTTC. Protein sequence: CASSLGQRAPYEQYF.

The sample holds a few counts of this clone. The gene calls are TRBV9 and TRBJ1-1; D is possibly TRBD1 (6 bases). CDR3 length: 13 amino acids. The V end was cut by 2 bases, the J end by 3 bases, with 8 bases between. Germline CDR1 is SGDLS and CDR2 is YYNGEE. CDR3 in DNA: TGTGCCAGCAGCGTCGGACAGTACACTGAAGCTTTCTTT. Its protein is CASSVGQYTEAFF.

V and J are TRBV28 and TRBJ1-2; TRBD1 might be the D (5 bases). The CDR3 extends over 15 amino acids. Trimming removed 9 bases from V and 8 bases from J, with 25 bases in between. Looked up from germline, CDR1 is MDHEN and CDR2 is SYDVKM. The CDR3 DNA is TGTGCCAGTGTGGCCAGGGCGTTTGGCAGGGCGGGCTACACCTTC. Amino acids: CASVARAFGRAGYTF.

The rearrangement uses TRBV5-1 and TRBJ2-5; TRBD1 agrees at 7 bases. Per the germline V gene, CDR1 is SGHRS and CDR2 is YFSETQ. The V gene end was trimmed by 0 bases and the J gene end by 2 bases; junction bases not matched to a gene: 13. This CDR3 has 18 residues. CDR3 bases: TGCGCCAGCAGCTTGGAGGGGCCTCCGGGACAGATACAAGAGACCCAGTACTTC. It yields the protein CASSLEGPPGQIQETQYF.

The rearrangement joins TRBV10-3 to TRBJ1-2; 7 nucleotides align to TRBD1. Unmatched junction bases numbered 17, after V lost 2 bases and J lost 8 bases. The CDR3 sequence is 17 residues long. CDR1 and CDR2 (germline): ENHRY, SYGVKD. The chain's CDR3 is CAISEVDRATQRGGYTF. CDR3 nucleotide sequence: TGTGCCATCAGTGAGGTTGACAGGGCCACACAAAGGGGGGGCTACACCTTC.

The rearrangement links TRBV9 to TRBJ1-2; 8 nucleotides agree with TRBD1. This CDR3 is 18 amino acids long. Germline CDR1 and CDR2: SGDLS and YYNGEE. V was pared by 4 bases and J by 4 bases, with 18 bases of the junction left unmatched. CDR3 coding DNA: TGTGCCAGCAGCCACACTCAGGGGGCCCAAAACCCGATCTATGGCTACACCTTC. As protein: CASSHTQGAQNPIYGYTF.

The chain employs TRBV27 and TRBJ2-3; 8 positions agree with TRBD2. The CDR3 sequence is 19 residues long. Per germline, CDR1 MNHEY and CDR2 SMNVEV (reference sequence). With V trimmed by 6 bases and J by 0 bases, 17 bases remained unmatched. CDR3 region: CASSGLAGGLIASTDTQYF. The CDR3 bases are TGTGCCAGCAGCGGACTGGCGGGGGGCCTTATAGCTAGCACAGATACGCAGTATTTT.

In its sample, this clone was seen once. The chain joins TRBV9 to TRBJ2-1; 8 bases align to TRBD2. The CDR3 runs 14 residues. V dropped 4 bases and J dropped 3; count of bases not matched to a gene: 3. Germline CDR1 reads SGDLS; CDR2 reads YYNGEE. CDR3 protein: CASSPGGGYNEQFF. The CDR3 bases are TGTGCCAGCAGCCCGGGGGGGGGCTACAATGAGCAGTTCTTC.

The chain links TRBV19 to TRBJ2-1, with D hard to call. This CDR3 spans 17 amino acids. V lost 0 bases and J 0 bases, leaving 12 bases between the germline ends. CDR1 is LNHDA and CDR2 is SQIVND in the germline V gene (reference sequence). The CDR3: CASSIDLGFSSYNEQFF. The CDR3 bases are TGTGCCAGTAGTATAGATCTAGGTTTTAGCTCCTACAATGAGCAGTTCTTC.

The genes are TRBV23-1 and TRBJ2-7; 9 bases are shared with TRBD1. TRBV23-1 is classed as an ORF, of uncertain function. CDR3 size: 17 residues. V shed 3 bases and J 4 bases; nucleotides not matched to a gene: 13. In DNA, the CDR3 is TGCGCCAGCAGTCAGGCGGGCAGCGGGACAGGGATGTACGAGCAGTACTTC. As protein: CASSQAGSGTGMYEQYF.

The chain employs TRBV6-1 and TRBJ1-3; 9 bases are a match to TRBD1. This CDR3 comprises 15 residues. V dropped 0 bases and J dropped 4; count of bases not matched to a gene: 1. Germline lookup yields CDR1 MNHNS and CDR2 SASEGT. CDR3 protein: CASSEATGGGNTIYF. The CDR3 nucleotides are TGTGCCAGCAGTGAAGCGACAGGGGGAGGAAACACCATATATTTT.

The J gene is TRBJ2-1, the V gene TRBV11-1, with TRBD2 matching 14 bases. Germline lookup yields CDR1 SGHAT and CDR2 FQDESV (reference sequence). V shed 3 bases, J shed 9 bases, and the junction held 7 bases outside the gene matches. The CDR3 is 16 residues long. This CDR3 is CASSLETSGGATEQFF. The CDR3 coding sequence is TGTGCCAGCAGCTTGGAGACTAGCGGGGGGGCCACTGAGCAGTTCTTC.